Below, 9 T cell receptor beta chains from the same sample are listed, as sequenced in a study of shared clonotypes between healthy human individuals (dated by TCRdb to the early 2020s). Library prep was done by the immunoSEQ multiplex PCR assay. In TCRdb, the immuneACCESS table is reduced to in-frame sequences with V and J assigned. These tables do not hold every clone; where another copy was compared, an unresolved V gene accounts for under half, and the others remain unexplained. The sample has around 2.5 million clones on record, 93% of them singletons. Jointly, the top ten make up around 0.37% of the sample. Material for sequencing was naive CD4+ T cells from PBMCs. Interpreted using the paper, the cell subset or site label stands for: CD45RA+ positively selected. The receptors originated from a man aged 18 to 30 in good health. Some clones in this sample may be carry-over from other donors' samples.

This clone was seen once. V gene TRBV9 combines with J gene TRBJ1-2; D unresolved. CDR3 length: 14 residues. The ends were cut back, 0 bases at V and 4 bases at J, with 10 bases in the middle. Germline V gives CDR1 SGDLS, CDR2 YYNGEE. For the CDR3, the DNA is TGTGCCAGCAGCGTAGCTCCCCTGAGCTATGGCTACACCTTC. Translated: CASSVAPLSYGYTF.

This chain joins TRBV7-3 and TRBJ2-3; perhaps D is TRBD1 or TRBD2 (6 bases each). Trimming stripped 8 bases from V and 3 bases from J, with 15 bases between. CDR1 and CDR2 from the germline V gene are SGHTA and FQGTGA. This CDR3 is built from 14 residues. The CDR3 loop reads CASGLGAGTDTQYF. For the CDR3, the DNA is TGTGCCAGCGGGTTGGGGGCGGGGACAGATACGCAGTATTTT.

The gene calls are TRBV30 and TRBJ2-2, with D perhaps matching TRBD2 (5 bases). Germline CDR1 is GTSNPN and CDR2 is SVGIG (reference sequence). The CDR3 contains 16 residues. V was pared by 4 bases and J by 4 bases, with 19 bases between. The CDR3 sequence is CAWIHGVFPSTGELFF. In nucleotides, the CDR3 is TGTGCCTGGATACACGGGGTCTTTCCTAGCACCGGGGAGCTGTTTTTT.

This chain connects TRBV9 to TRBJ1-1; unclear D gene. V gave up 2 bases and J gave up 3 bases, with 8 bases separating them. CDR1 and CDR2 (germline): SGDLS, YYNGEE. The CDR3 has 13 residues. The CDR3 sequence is CASSVVSDTEAFF. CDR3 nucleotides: TGTGCCAGCAGCGTCGTCTCGGACACTGAAGCTTTCTTT.

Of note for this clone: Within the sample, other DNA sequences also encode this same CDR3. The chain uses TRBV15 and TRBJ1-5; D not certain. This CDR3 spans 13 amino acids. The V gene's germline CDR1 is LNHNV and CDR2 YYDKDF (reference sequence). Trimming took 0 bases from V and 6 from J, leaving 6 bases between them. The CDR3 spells CATSRDLIQPQHF. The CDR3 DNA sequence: TGTGCCACCAGCAGAGATCTTATTCAGCCCCAGCATTTT.

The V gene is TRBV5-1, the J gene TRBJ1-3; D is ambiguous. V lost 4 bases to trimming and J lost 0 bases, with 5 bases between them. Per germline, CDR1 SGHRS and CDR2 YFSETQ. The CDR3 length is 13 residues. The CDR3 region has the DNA TGCGCCAGCAGCCAGGACTCTGGAAACACCATATATTTT. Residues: CASSQDSGNTIYF.

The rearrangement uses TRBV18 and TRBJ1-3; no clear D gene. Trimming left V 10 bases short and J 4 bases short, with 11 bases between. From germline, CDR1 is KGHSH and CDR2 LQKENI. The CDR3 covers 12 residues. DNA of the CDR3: TGTGCCACCGAGGGTTCCGGAAACACCATATATTTT. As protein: CATEGSGNTIYF. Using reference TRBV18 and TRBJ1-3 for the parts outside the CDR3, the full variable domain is NAGVMQNPRHLVRRRGQEARLRCSPMKGHSHVYWYRQLPEEGLKFMVYLQKENIIDESGMPKERFSAEFPKEGPSILRIQQVVRGDSAAYFCATEGSGNTIYFGEGSWLTVV.

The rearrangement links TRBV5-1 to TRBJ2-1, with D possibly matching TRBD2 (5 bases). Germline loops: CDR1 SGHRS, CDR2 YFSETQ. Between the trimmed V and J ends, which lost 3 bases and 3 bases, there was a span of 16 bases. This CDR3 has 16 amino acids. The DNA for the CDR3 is TGCGCCAGCAGCTCCGTCGAGGGTTCTAACTACAATGAGCAGTTCTTC. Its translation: CASSSVEGSNYNEQFF.

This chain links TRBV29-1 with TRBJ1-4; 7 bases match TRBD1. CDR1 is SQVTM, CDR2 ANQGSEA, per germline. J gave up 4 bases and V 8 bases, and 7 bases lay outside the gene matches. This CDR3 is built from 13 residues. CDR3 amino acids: CSTRQGGNEKLFF. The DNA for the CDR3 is TGCAGCACCCGACAGGGAGGTAATGAAAAACTGTTTTTT.